The sequence of this TCR beta chain was determined in a study of T-cell reconstitution after alpha-beta-depleted transplantation in children. This clonotype has a count of ten or more. V was pared by 6 bases and J by 7 bases, with 19 bases between. Germline V CDR1 and CDR2: SNHLY, FYNNEI. The CDR3 covers 14 residues. Unique molecular identifiers were used to barcode this TCRbeta library. TCRdb ran MiXCR on the PCR reads and lists one entry per CDR3 protein. The sample contains roughly 610,000 distinct CDR3 sequences, roughly a tenth of which appear only once. The sample in question was PBMCs from the stem cell graft donor, obtained from the stem cell graft. This sequence joins TRBV2 and TRBJ2-7; D gene uncertain. This sequence was found in a human donor who donated a stem cell graft to a child with acute myeloid leukemia. The chain's CDR3 is CASRATVYLREQYF. DNA for the CDR3: TGTGCCAGCAGAGCGACGGTCTACCTACGAGAGCAGTACTTC.